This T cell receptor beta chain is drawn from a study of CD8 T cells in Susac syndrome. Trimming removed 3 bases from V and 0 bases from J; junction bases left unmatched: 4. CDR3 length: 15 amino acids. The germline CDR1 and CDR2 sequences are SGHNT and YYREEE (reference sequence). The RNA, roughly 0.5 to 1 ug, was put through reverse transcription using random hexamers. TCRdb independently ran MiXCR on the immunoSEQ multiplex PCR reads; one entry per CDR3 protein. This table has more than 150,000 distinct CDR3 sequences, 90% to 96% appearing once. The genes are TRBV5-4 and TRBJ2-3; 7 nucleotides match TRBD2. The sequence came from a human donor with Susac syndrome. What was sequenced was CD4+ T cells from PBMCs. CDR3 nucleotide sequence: TGTGCCAGCAGCTCCCTGCGGGGGAGCACAGATACGCAGTATTTT. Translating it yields CASSSLRGSTDTQYF.